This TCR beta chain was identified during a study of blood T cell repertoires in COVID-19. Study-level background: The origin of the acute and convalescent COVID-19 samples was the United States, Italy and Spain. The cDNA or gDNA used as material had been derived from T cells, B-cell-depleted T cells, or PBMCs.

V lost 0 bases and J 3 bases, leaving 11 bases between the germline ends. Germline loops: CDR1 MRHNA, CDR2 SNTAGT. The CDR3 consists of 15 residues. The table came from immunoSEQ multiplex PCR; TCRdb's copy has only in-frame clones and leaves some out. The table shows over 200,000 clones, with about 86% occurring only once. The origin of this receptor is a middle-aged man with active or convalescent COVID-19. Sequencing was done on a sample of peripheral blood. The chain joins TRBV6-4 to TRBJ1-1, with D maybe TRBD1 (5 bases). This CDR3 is CASSDSRGGDTEAFF. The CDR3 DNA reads TGTGCCAGCAGTGACTCTCGAGGAGGGGACACTGAAGCTTTCTTT.